Listed below are T cell receptor beta chains from one sample, sequenced in a study of blood T cell repertoires in COVID-19. Repertoires were generated with immunoSEQ multiplex PCR, while TCRdb's copy carries only in-frame clones and drops some. The table lists about 250,000 clones, 83% of them singletons. The sequencing input was peripheral blood. All receptors derive from a human donor in a cohort sampled during active COVID-19. The CDR3 runs from the conserved cysteine through the conserved F or W. D genes are given only for firm matches. Some rows mark clone size as missing; the rest say once, few, many or name a class of expanded clone.

>NA|TRBV6-6|TRBJ2-2|NA
TGTGCCAGCAGCCCCTCGCGTTATTCGAACACCGGGGAGCTGTTTTTT
CASSPSRYSNTGELFF
>once|TRBV18|TRBJ2-7|NA
TGTGCCAGCTCACCCGACAGCCTCTACGAGCAGTACTTC
CASSPDSLYEQYF
>NA|TRBV5-1|TRBJ2-7|NA
TGCGCCAGCAGCTTAGCACAGCCCCCCTACGAGCAGTACTTC
CASSLAQPPYEQYF
>NA|TRBV24-1|TRBJ2-3|TRBD2
TGTGCCACCAGCCCCGGCAGGGCTAGCGGGAGAGCTACGCAGTATTTT
CATSPGRASGRATQYF
>NA|TRBV2|TRBJ2-7|TRBD1
TGTGCCAGCAGAGCTGGACAGGGGCACTACGAGCAGTACTTC
CASRAGQGHYEQYF
>NA|TRBV4-2|TRBJ1-1|NA
TGTGCCAGCAGCCAAGACTCGGGGAACACTGAAGCTTTCTTT
CASSQDSGNTEAFF
>NA|TRBV19|TRBJ1-1|NA
TGTGCCAGTAGTAGGGGGGGTCCTATGATGAACACTGAAGCTTTCTTT
CASSRGGPMMNTEAFF
>few|TRBV7-9|TRBJ2-1|TRBD2
TGTGCCAGCAGCTTAGGAAGAACTAGCGGGTACAATGAGCAGTTCTTC
CASSLGRTSGYNEQFF
>NA|TRBV12-3/TRBV12-4|TRBJ1-2|NA
TGTGCCAGCAGCTTACTCAGCTATGGCTACACCTTC
CASSLLSYGYTF
>few|TRBV19|TRBJ2-1|NA
TGTGCCAGTAGTACCCGGACGGGAAGAGGGTTTTACAATGAGCAGTTCTTC
CASSTRTGRGFYNEQFF
>NA|TRBV6-4|TRBJ2-1|NA
TGTGCCAGCAGGGCGATTCTAGGAGGCTACAATGAGCAGTTCTTC
CASRAILGGYNEQFF
>NA|TRBV30|TRBJ2-7|TRBD1
TGTGCCTGGAGCCTAGGGGGCCCTAACACCTACGAGCAGTACTTC
CAWSLGGPNTYEQYF
>NA|TRBV11-2|TRBJ2-7|NA
TGTGCCAGCAGCTTAGACAGGTACTACGAGCAGTACTTC
CASSLDRYYEQYF
>NA|TRBV5-1|TRBJ2-2|TRBD2
TGCGCCAGCAGCTTGGTTCTGTTAGCGGGAGTCGGGGACACCGGGGAGCTGTTTTTT
CASSLVLLAGVGDTGELFF
>NA|TRBV3-1/TRBV3-2|TRBJ2-5|NA
TGTGCCAGCAGCCAAGCTAGCACCGCAGGGACCCAGTACTTC
CASSQASTAGTQYF
>few|TRBV5-1|TRBJ1-3|NA
TGCGCCAGCAGCCGTCGCACAGGGACCGGAAACACCATATATTTT
CASSRRTGTGNTIYF
>once|TRBV27|TRBJ1-3|TRBD1
TGTGCCAGCAGTCTGACAGGGGGAAACACCATATATTTT
CASSLTGGNTIYF
>NA|TRBV6-5|TRBJ2-7|TRBD1
TGTGCCAGCAGTCGAGGACAGGTCTCCTACGAGCAGTACTTC
CASSRGQVSYEQYF
>NA|TRBV28|TRBJ1-6|TRBD1
TGTGCCAGCAGTTTCGGGGACAGAGAAAATTCACCCCTCCACTTT
CASSFGDRENSPLHF
>once|TRBV5-1|TRBJ1-4|NA
TGCGCCAGCAGCTGGAGGACCGGGCCACCTAATGAAAAACTGTTTTTT
CASSWRTGPPNEKLFF
>NA|TRBV7-8|TRBJ1-1|NA
TGTGCCAGCAGCTTAGTTTCATCGGGGAGTCTGAACACTGAAGCTTTCTTT
CASSLVSSGSLNTEAFF
>NA|TRBV28|TRBJ2-7|TRBD1
TGTGCCAGCAGACCGAACAGGGGACGTCGCTACGAGCAGTACTTC
CASRPNRGRRYEQYF
>NA|TRBV27|TRBJ2-7|TRBD2
TGTGCCAGCAGTTTATTGGGACTAGCGGGAGGCGAGCAGTACTTC
CASSLLGLAGGEQYF
>few|TRBV4-1|TRBJ2-7|TRBD2
TGCGCCAGCAGCCAACGGCTAGCGGACGAGCAGTACTTC
CASSQRLADEQYF